The 9 T cell receptor beta chains below all came from one sample that was sequenced in a study of shared clonotypes between healthy human individuals. Using immunoSEQ multiplex PCR, the repertoire was profiled, and TCRdb retains in-frame clones only, with some absent. The sample has 2.3 million or so clones; approximately 95% are singletons. Specimen: naive CD4+ T cells from PBMCs. Subset described: CD45RA+ positively selected. All receptors derive from a man aged 18 to 29 in good health. Some clones in this sample may be carry-over from other donors' samples.

CDR3 region: CASSPPGQRGDEKLFF. Written as DNA, the CDR3 is TGTGCCAGCTCACCACCGGGGCAAAGGGGGGATGAAAAACTGTTTTTT. This rearrangement joins TRBV18 to TRBJ1-4; D possibly corresponds to TRBD1 (6 bases). The CDR3 extends over 16 amino acids. V was trimmed by 0 bases and J by 6 bases, leaving 14 bases between them. CDR1 is KGHSH and CDR2 is LQKENI in the germline V gene.

The V and J genes are TRBV30 and TRBJ1-2; TRBD1 might be the D (6 bases). V gave up 0 bases and J gave up 6 bases, with 14 bases separating them. The V gene's germline CDR1 is GTSNPN and CDR2 SVGIG (reference sequence). This CDR3 is built from 14 residues. The CDR3 coding sequence is TGTGCCTGGAGTGTACTTGGACAGTCCGATGGCTACACCTTC. Translated: CAWSVLGQSDGYTF. Based on the CDR3 plus reference TRBV30 and TRBJ1-2, the full variable domain is SQTIHQWPATLVQPVGSPLSLECTVEGTSNPNLYWYRQAAGRGLQLLFYSVGIGQISSEVPQNLSASRPQDRQFILSSKKLLLSDSGFYLCAWSVLGQSDGYTFGSGTRLTVV.

J is TRBJ2-2 and V is TRBV18; D remains unclear. The CDR3 has 12 residues. Germline values: CDR1 KGHSH, CDR2 LQKENI. V lost 4 bases to trimming and J lost 5 bases, with 5 bases between them. This chain's CDR3 is CASSQQTGELFF. CDR3 DNA: TGTGCCAGCTCACAACAGACCGGGGAGCTGTTTTTT.

CDR3 in DNA: TGTGCCAGCAGTTTAAGGACAAGGAACACTGAAGCTTTCTTT. Encoded protein: CASSLRTRNTEAFF. The rearrangement uses TRBV27 and TRBJ1-1, with D perhaps matching TRBD1 (5 bases). CDR3 length: 14 amino acids. Per germline, CDR1 MNHEY and CDR2 SMNVEV (reference sequence). V was cut by 2 bases and J by 1 base, with 8 bases left in between.

This chain connects TRBV27 to TRBJ2-3; TRBD2 aligns across 7 bases. This CDR3 has 12 amino acids. The germline gives CDR1 MNHEY, CDR2 SMNVEV (reference sequence). V trimming: 8 bases; J trimming: 3 bases; junction bases outside the gene matches: 2. DNA of the CDR3: TGTGCCAGCTACGGGGGGACAGATACGCAGTATTTT. Residues: CASYGGTDTQYF.

The rearrangement joins TRBV28 to TRBJ2-1; 8 nucleotides agree with TRBD1. Germline V CDR1 and CDR2: MDHEN, SYDVKM. The CDR3 extends over 16 amino acids. J gave up 6 bases and V 4 bases, and 11 bases lay outside the gene matches. In DNA, the CDR3 is TGTGCCAGCAGTTCTCCGACAGGGGCGCCCCTCAATGAGCAGTTCTTC. It encodes CASSSPTGAPLNEQFF.

The J gene is TRBJ2-5, the V gene TRBV18; TRBD1 might be the D (6 bases). The CDR3 covers 16 residues. V dropped 0 bases and J dropped 3 bases, with 14 bases sitting between them. Germline CDR1 KGHSH, CDR2 LQKENI. The CDR3 nucleotides are TGTGCCAGCTCACCACCGTTTCGACAGGCAAAAGAGACCCAGTACTTC. Its protein product is CASSPPFRQAKETQYF.

The V gene is TRBV25-1, the J gene TRBJ2-5; TRBD2 matches at 12 bases. The CDR3 is made up of 15 amino acids. The J segment lost 4 bases and the V segment lost 6 bases, leaving 6 bases of the junction unmatched. Germline CDR1 is MGHDK and CDR2 is SYGVNS. The DNA of the CDR3 is TGTGCCAGCAGCCGACTAGCGGGAGTAGGAGAGACCCAGTACTTC. This translates into CASSRLAGVGETQYF.

The rearrangement links TRBV29-1 to TRBJ2-7, with 11 bases matching TRBD1. The germline V gene encodes CDR1 SQVTM and CDR2 ANQGSEA. The CDR3 has 13 residues. V trimming: 5 bases; J trimming: 5 bases; junction bases outside the gene matches: 5. The CDR3 DNA is TGCAGCGTTCTATGGACAGGGGGCCACGAGCAGTACTTC. Translation: CSVLWTGGHEQYF.